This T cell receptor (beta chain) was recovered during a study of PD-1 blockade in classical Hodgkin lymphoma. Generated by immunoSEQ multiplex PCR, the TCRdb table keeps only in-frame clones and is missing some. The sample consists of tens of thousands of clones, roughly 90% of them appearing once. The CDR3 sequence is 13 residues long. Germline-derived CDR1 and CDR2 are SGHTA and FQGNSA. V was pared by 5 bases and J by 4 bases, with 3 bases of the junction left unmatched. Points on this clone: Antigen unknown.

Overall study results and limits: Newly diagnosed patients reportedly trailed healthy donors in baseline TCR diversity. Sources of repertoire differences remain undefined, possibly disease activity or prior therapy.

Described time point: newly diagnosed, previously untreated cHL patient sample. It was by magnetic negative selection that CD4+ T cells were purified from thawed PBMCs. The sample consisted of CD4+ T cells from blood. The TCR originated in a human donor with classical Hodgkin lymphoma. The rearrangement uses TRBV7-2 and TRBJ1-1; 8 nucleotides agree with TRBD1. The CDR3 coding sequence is TGTGCCAGCAGCAGAACAGGGGGCACTGAAGCTTTCTTT. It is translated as CASSRTGGTEAFF.